This TCR beta chain was profiled in a study of shared clonotypes between healthy human individuals. The V gene end was trimmed by 1 base and the J gene end by 3 bases; junction bases not matched to a gene: 6. Germline V gives CDR1 SGHVS, CDR2 FQNEAQ. The length of the CDR3 is 17 residues. Deep was the level at which the assay was run. Measured with immunoSEQ multiplex PCR; TCRdb has only the in-frame clones, and not every one. Altogether around 620,000 clones are present, 85% to 95% being singletons, with the ten largest covering over 0.095%. Terminally differentiated effector memory CD45RA+ cells were excluded from the naive CD8 cells, which were CD45RO-negative and positively selected for CCR7.

The receptor was derived from a woman in her 30s in good health. The sample was naive CD8+ T cells sorted from blood. The rearrangement uses TRBV7-8 and TRBJ2-4; TRBD2 matches at 10 bases. CDR3 in amino acids: CASSLELAGRVKNIQYF. In DNA form, the CDR3 reads TGTGCCAGCAGCTTAGAACTAGCGGGACGGGTCAAAAACATTCAGTACTTC.